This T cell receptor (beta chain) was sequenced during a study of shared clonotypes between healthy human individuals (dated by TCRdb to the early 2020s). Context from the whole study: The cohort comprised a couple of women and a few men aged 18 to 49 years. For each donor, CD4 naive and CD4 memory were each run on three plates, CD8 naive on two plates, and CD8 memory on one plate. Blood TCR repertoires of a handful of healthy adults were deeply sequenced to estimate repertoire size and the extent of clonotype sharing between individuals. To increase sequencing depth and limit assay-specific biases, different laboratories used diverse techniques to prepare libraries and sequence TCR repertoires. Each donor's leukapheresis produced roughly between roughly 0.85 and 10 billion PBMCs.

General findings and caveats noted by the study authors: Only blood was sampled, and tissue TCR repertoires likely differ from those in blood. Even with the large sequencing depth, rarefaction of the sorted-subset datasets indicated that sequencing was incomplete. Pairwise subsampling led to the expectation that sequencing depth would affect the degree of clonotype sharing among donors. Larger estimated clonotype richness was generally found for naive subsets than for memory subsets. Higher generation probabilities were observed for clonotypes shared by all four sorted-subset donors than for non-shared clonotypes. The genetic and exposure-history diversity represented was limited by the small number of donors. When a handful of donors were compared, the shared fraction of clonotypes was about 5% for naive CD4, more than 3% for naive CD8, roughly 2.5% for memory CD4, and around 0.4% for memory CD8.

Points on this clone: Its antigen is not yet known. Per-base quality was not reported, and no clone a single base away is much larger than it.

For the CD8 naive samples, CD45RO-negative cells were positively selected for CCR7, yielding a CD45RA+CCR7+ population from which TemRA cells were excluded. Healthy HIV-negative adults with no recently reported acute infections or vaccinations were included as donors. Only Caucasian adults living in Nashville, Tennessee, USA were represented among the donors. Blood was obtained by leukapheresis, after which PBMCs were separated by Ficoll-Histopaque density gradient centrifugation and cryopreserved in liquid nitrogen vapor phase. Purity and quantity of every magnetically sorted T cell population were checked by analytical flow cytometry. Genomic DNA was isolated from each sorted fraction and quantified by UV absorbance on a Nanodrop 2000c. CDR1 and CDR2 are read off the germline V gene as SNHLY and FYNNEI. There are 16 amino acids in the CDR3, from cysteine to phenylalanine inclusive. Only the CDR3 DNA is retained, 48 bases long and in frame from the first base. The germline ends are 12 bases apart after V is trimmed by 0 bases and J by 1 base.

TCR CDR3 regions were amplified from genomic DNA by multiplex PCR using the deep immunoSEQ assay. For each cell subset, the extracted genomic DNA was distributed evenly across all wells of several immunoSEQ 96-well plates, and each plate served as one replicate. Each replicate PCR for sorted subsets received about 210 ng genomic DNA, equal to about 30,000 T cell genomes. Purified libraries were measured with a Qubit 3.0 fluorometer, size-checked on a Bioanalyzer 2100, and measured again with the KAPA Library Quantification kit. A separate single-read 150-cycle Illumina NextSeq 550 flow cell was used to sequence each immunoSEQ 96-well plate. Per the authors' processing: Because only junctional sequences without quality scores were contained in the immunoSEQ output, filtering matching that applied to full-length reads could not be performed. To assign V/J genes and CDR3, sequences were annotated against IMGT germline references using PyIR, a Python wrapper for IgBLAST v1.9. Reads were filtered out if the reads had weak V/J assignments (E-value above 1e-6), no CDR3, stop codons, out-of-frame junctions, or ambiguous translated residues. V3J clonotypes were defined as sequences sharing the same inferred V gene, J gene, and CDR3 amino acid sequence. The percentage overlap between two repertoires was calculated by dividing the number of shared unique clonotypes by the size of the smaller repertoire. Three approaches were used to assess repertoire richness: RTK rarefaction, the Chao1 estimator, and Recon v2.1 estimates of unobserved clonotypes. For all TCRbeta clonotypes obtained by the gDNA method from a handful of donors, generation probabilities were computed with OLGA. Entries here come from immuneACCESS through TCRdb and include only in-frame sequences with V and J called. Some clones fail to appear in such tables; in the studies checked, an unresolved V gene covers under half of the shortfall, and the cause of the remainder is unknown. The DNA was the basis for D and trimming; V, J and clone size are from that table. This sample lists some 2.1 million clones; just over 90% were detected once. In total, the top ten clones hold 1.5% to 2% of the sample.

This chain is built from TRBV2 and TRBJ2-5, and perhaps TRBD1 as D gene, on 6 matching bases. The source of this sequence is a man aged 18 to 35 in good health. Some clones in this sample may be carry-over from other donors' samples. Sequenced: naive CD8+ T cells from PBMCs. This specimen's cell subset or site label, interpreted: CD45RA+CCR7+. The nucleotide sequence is TGTGCCAGCAGTGAAGCAGGGGGTCCACTCCAAGAGACCCAGTACTTC. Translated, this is CASSEAGGPLQETQYF.